These T cell receptor beta chains were read from a single sample in a study of beta chain features in type 1 diabetes. Produced via immunoSEQ multiplex PCR; TCRdb's table is partial and in-frame only. The repertoire holds 50,000 to 55,000 clones, with under 75% as singletons. The specimen sequenced was stem cell memory CD4+ T cells from blood. These receptors originate from a woman aged 25 to 39 with type 1 diabetes. Both conserved end residues are trimmed from each CDR3. Clone size is shown for a subset of rows, as once, few, many or a class of expanded clone.

>-|TRBV28|TRBJ1-2
ASMAGNFGYT
>few|TRBV7-9|TRBJ1-2
ASGAMTGVYT
>-|TRBV7-6|TRBJ2-7
ASTISAGQGAGEQY
>few|TRBV18|TRBJ2-1
ASLSSGRDSSYNEQF
>-|TRBV2|TRBJ2-1
ASSEALAGGDEQF
>few|TRBV5-1|TRBJ1-1
ASSPQTANTEAF
>-|TRBV11-3|TRBJ2-6
ASSRDSSGANVLT
>-|TRBV6-5|TRBJ1-5
ASSRDRVQPQH
>few|TRBV15|TRBJ2-5
ATSRISGDQETQY
>-|TRBV6-1|TRBJ2-7
ASSPRTGGSYEQY
>-|TRBV16|TRBJ2-2
ASSQGGGWNTGELF
>-|TRBV2|TRBJ2-4
ASIETGAKNIQY
>-|TRBV7-2|TRBJ2-2
ASSPRRTGELF
>-|TRBV12-5|TRBJ2-3
ASGLEDSTDTQY
>-|TRBV4-2|TRBJ2-7
ASSQAEAGGLYEQY
>-|TRBV9|TRBJ2-1
ASSPYLGTSGNNEQF
>few|TRBV9|TRBJ2-1
ASSPSVAGAQNEQF
>-|TRBV9|TRBJ2-5
ASSVGDRGRSLKETQY